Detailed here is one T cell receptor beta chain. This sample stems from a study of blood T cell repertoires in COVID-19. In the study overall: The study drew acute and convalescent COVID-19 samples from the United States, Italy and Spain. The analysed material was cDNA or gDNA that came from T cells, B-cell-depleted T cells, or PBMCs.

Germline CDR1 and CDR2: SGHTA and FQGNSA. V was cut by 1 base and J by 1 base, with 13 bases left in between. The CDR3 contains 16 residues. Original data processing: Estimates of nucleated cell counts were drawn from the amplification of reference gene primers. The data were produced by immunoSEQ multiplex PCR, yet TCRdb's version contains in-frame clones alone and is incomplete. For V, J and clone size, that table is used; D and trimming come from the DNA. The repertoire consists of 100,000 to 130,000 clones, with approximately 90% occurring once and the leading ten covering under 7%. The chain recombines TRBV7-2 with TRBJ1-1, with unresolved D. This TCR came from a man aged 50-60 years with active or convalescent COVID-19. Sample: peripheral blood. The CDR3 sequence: CASSLVGQVTNTEAFF. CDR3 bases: TGTGCCAGCAGCTTAGTGGGCCAGGTTACGAACACTGAAGCTTTCTTT.